The TCR beta chain described here comes from a study of T cell responses to AZD1222 COVID-19 vaccine. General study points: Dominant at 160-218 and 743-854, vaccine-associated CD4 TCRs also spanned spike. The donors showed a predominance of white British ancestry and of females, with possible underestimation of clonal diversity. Unmutated variant regions reportedly attract nearly half of all spike-specific TCRs.

With regard to this clone: The antigen is not known.

The germline V gene encodes CDR1 MNHEY and CDR2 SVGAGI. The CDR3 totals 13 residues. Trimming pared 4 bases from V and 2 bases from J, leaving 6 bases between. Measured with immunoSEQ multiplex PCR; TCRdb has only the in-frame clones, and not every one. This table holds 150,000 to 200,000 clones, 85% to 95% found once. The chain is built from TRBV6-5 and TRBJ1-5; D is uncertain. The receptor's source is an adult in good health. Sequencing was performed on peripheral blood, taken on day 0 of AZD1222 vaccination. This CDR3 reads CASSLNGNQPQHF. CDR3 in DNA: TGTGCCAGCAGTTTGAACGGCAATCAGCCCCAGCATTTT.